This T cell receptor (beta chain) was obtained from a study of blood T cells in healthy people across ages. The use of a sample-barcoded 5' primer and a J-beta primer mix characterized a second PCR of roughly 7 to 12 cycles. TCRdb re-called the 5' RACE reads with MiXCR, one entry per CDR3 protein. The repertoire holds some 860,000 distinct CDR3 sequences, with roughly three fifths as singletons. Looked up from germline, CDR1 is MNHEY and CDR2 is SVGAGI. The CDR3 is 14 residues long. The trim removed 5 bases at V and 1 base at J, leaving 3 bases unmatched. This TCR came from a man aged 40-50 years in good health. Sequencing used blood. The rearrangement joins TRBV6-5 to TRBJ2-7; 9 bases are shared with TRBD2. CDR3 protein: CASSATSGSYEQYF. In DNA, the CDR3 is TGTGCCAGCAGTGCGACTAGCGGATCCTACGAGCAGTACTTC.